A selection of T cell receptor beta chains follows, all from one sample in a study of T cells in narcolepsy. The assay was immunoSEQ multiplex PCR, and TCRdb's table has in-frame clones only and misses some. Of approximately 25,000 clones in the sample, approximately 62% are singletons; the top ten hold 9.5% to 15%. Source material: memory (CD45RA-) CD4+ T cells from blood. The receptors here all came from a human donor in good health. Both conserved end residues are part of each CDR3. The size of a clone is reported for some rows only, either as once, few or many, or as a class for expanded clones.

CDR3 protein: CASSFARQGSGYEQYF
J gene: TRBJ2-7
V gene: TRBV7-9
clone size: NA

CDR3 protein: CASSAGSNQPQHF
J gene: TRBJ1-5
V gene: TRBV6-1
clone size: NA

CDR3 protein: CASMGAAGGPTGELFF
J gene: TRBJ2-2
V gene: TRBV2
clone size: few

CDR3 protein: CASSGRGTSGRPEQYF
J gene: TRBJ2-7
V gene: TRBV5-4
clone size: few

CDR3 protein: CASSEVVSSEQFF
J gene: TRBJ2-1
V gene: TRBV6-5
clone size: NA

CDR3 protein: CASSYRASSGANVLTF
J gene: TRBJ2-6
V gene: TRBV6-6
clone size: NA

CDR3 protein: CASSWGTGFPQYF
J gene: TRBJ2-5
V gene: TRBV5-1
clone size: NA

CDR3 protein: CAWKAPGTQPQHF
J gene: TRBJ1-5
V gene: TRBV30
clone size: NA

CDR3 protein: CASSEGVLQPQHF
J gene: TRBJ1-5
V gene: TRBV6-1
clone size: few

CDR3 protein: CASSLARGSYNEQFF
J gene: TRBJ2-1
V gene: TRBV7-2
clone size: few

CDR3 protein: CASTPGGRTQETQYF
J gene: TRBJ2-5
V gene: TRBV19
clone size: NA

CDR3 protein: CASSLVGASSYNEQFF
J gene: TRBJ2-1
V gene: TRBV5-1
clone size: NA

CDR3 protein: CASSFTGGAPGDTQYF
J gene: TRBJ2-3
V gene: TRBV5-6
clone size: few

CDR3 protein: CASSLRTRGDEQFF
J gene: TRBJ2-1
V gene: TRBV5-6
clone size: few

CDR3 protein: CAISEQGAGQPQHF
J gene: TRBJ1-5
V gene: TRBV10-3
clone size: few

CDR3 protein: CASSPVRREGNEQYF
J gene: TRBJ2-7
V gene: TRBV27
clone size: NA

CDR3 protein: CASSYRGNEKLFF
J gene: TRBJ1-4
V gene: TRBV5-4
clone size: NA

CDR3 protein: CASSLTANYGYTF
J gene: TRBJ1-2
V gene: TRBV13
clone size: once

CDR3 protein: CASSVLINTGELFF
J gene: TRBJ2-2
V gene: TRBV9
clone size: few

CDR3 protein: CASSFFGQANQPQHF
J gene: TRBJ1-5
V gene: TRBV28
clone size: NA

CDR3 protein: CASSRRGEGNQPQHF
J gene: TRBJ1-5
V gene: TRBV5-5
clone size: NA

CDR3 protein: CASSLSPSPLHF
J gene: TRBJ1-6
V gene: TRBV5-6
clone size: NA

CDR3 protein: CASSPSGGLAGGEQYF
J gene: TRBJ2-7
V gene: TRBV25-1
clone size: NA

CDR3 protein: CASSESGYSPLHF
J gene: TRBJ1-6
V gene: TRBV10-2
clone size: NA

CDR3 protein: CASGLWDQPQHF
J gene: TRBJ1-5
V gene: TRBV12-5
clone size: NA

CDR3 protein: CASSLELSGGNEQFF
J gene: TRBJ2-1
V gene: TRBV7-2
clone size: NA

CDR3 protein: CASSFRGSGTGTEAFF
J gene: TRBJ1-1
V gene: TRBV28
clone size: NA

CDR3 protein: CASTRAHYGYTF
J gene: TRBJ1-2
V gene: TRBV28
clone size: NA

CDR3 protein: CATSRDHSNTGELFF
J gene: TRBJ2-2
V gene: TRBV15
clone size: NA